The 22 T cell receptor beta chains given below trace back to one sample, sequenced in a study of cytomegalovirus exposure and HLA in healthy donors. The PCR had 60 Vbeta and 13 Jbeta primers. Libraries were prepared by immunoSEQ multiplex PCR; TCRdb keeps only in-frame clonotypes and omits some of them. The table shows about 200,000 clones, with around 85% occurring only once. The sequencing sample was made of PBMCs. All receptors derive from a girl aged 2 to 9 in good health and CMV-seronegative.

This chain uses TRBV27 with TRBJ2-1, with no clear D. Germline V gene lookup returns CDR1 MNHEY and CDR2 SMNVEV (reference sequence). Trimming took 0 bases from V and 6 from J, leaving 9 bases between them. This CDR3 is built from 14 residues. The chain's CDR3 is CASSLSPRSNEQFF. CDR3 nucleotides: TGTGCCAGCAGTTTATCGCCGAGGAGCAATGAGCAGTTCTTC.

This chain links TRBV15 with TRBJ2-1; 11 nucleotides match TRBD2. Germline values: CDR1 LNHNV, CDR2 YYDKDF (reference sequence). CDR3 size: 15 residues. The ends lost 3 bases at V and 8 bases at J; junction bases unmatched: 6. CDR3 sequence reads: CATSSASGRIYEQFF. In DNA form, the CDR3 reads TGTGCCACCAGCAGCGCTAGCGGGAGGATATATGAGCAGTTCTTC.

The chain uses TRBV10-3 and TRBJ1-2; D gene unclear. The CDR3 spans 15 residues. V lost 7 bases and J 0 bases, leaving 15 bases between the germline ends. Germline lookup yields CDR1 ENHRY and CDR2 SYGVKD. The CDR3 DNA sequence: TGTGCCATCAATAGTCTTCCCAACTCTAACTATGGCTACACCTTC. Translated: CAINSLPNSNYGYTF.

In DNA form, the CDR3 reads TGTGCCAGCAGCATAGGACAGGGGGTAGGACCTTACGAGCAGTACTTC. Translation: CASSIGQGVGPYEQYF. J is TRBJ2-7 and V is TRBV9; 10 nucleotides align to TRBD1. The germline gives CDR1 SGDLS, CDR2 YYNGEE. Germline trimming cut 4 bases from V and 4 bases from J; bases unmatched to any gene: 11. This CDR3 contains 16 residues.

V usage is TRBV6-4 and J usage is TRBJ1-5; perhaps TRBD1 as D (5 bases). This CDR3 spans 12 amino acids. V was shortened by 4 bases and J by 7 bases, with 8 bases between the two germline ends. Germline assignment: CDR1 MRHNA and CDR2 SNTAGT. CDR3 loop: CASSARVQPQHF. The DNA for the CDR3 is TGTGCCAGCAGTGCCAGGGTGCAGCCCCAGCATTTT.

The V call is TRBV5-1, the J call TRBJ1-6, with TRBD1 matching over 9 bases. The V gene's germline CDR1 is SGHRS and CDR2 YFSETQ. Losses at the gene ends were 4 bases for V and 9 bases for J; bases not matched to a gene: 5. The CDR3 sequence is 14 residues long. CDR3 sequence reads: CASSTGDRVSPLHF. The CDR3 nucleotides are TGCGCCAGCAGCACAGGGGACAGGGTTTCACCCCTCCACTTT.

The CDR3 DNA is TGTGCCAGCAGCTCCTCTGGACTAGCGGGTGGCTACGAGCAGTACTTC. Its translation: CASSSSGLAGGYEQYF. The V and J genes are TRBV7-9 and TRBJ2-7; 11 bases line up with TRBD2. Germline-derived CDR1 and CDR2 are SEHNR and FQNEAQ (reference sequence). V lost 4 bases and J lost 3; bases outside the gene matches: 8. The CDR3 is 16 residues long.

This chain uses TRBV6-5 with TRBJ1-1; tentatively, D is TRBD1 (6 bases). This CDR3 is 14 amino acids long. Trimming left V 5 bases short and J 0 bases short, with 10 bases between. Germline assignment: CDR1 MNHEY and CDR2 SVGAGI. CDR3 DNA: TGTGCCAGCAGTCCGGACAGAATGAACACTGAAGCTTTCTTT. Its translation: CASSPDRMNTEAFF.

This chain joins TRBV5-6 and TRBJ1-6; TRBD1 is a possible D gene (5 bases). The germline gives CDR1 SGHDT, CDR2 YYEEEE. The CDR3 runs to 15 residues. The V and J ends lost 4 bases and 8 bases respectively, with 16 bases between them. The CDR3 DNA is TGTGCCAGCAGCAGCAGAGAGCGGGGGTATTCACCCCTCCACTTT. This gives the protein CASSSRERGYSPLHF.

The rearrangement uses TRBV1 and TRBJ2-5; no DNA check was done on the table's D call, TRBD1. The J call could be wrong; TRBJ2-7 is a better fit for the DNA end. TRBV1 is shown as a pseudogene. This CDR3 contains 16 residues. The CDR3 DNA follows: TGCACCAGCAGCCAAGAACACAGGACAAAGACCTACGAGCAGTACTTC. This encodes CTSSQEHRTKTYEQYF.

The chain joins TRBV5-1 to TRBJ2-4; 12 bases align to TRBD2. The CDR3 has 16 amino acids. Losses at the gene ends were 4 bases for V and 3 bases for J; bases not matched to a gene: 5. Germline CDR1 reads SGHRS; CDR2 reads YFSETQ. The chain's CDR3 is CASSPSGRVNKNIQYF. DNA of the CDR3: TGCGCCAGCAGCCCTAGCGGGAGGGTTAACAAAAACATTCAGTACTTC. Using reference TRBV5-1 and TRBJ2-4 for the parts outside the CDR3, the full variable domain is KAGVTQTPRYLIKTRGQQVTLSCSPISGHRSVSWYQQTPGQGLQFLFEYFSETQRNKGNFPGRFSGRQFSNSRSEMNVSTLELGDSALYLCASSPSGRVNKNIQYFGAGTRLSVL.

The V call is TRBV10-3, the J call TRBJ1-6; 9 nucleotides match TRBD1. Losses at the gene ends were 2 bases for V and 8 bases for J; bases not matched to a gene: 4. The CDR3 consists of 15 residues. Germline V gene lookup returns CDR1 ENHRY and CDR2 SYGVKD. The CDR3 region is CAISETGQGYSPLHF. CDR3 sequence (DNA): TGTGCCATCAGTGAGACGGGACAGGGTTATTCACCCCTCCACTTT.

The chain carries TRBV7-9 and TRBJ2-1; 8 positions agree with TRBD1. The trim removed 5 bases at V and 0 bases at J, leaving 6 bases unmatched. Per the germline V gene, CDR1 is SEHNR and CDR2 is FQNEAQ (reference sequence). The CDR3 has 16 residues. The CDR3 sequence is CASSVRDRSSYNEQFF. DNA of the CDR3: TGTGCCAGCAGCGTGCGGGACAGGAGCTCCTACAATGAGCAGTTCTTC.

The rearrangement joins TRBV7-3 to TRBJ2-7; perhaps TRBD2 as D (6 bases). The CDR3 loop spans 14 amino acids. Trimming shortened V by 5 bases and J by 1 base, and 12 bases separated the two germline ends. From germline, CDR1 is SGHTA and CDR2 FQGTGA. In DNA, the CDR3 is TGTGCCAGCAGCCCCACTAGCAATTCCTACGAGCAGTACTTC. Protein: CASSPTSNSYEQYF.

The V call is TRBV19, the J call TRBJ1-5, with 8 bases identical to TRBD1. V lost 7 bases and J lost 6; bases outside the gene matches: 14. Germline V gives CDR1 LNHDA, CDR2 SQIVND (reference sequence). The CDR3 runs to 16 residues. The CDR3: CASTPRWTTGVQPQHF. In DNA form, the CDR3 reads TGTGCCAGTACCCCCAGGTGGACGACAGGGGTTCAGCCCCAGCATTTT. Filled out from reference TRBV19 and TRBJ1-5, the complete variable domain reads DGGITQSPKYLFRKEGQNVTLSCEQNLNHDAMYWYRQDPGQGLRLIYYSQIVNDFQKGDIAEGYSVSREKKESFPLTVTSAQKNPTAFYLCASTPRWTTGVQPQHFGDGTRLSIL.

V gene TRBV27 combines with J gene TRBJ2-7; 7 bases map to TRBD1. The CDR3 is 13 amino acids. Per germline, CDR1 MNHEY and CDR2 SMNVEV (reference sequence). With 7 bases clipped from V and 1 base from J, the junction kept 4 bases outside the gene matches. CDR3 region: CASTSTGSYEQYF. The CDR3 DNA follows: TGTGCCAGCACCTCGACAGGGTCCTACGAGCAGTACTTC.

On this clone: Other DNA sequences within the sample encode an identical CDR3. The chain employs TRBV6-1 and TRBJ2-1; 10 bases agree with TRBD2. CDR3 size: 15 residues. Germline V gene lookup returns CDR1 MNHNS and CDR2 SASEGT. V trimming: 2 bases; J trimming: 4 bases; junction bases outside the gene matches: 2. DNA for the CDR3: TGTGCCAGCAGTGAATGGACTAGCGGTTACAATGAGCAGTTCTTC. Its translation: CASSEWTSGYNEQFF.

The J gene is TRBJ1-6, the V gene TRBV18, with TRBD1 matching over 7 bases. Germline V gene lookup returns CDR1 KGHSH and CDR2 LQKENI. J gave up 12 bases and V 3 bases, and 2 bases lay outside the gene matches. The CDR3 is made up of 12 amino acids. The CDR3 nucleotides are TGTGCCAGCTCACCCTCAGGGGGACCCCTCCACTTT. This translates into CASSPSGGPLHF.

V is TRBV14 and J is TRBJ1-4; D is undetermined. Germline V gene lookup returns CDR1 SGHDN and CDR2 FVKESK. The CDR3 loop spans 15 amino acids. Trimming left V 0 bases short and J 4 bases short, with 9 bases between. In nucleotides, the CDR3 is TGTGCCAGCAGCCAAGATCCTCCCGGTAATGAAAAACTGTTTTTT. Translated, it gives CASSQDPPGNEKLFF.

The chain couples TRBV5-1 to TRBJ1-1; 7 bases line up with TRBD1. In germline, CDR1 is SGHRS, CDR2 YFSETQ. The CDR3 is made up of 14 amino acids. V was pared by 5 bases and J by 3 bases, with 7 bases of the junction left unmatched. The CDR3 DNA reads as TGCGCCAGCAGACAAGACAGGGCGGACACTGAAGCTTTCTTT. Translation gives CASRQDRADTEAFF. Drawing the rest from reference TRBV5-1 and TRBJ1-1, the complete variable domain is KAGVTQTPRYLIKTRGQQVTLSCSPISGHRSVSWYQQTPGQGLQFLFEYFSETQRNKGNFPGRFSGRQFSNSRSEMNVSTLELGDSALYLCASRQDRADTEAFFGQGTRLTVV.

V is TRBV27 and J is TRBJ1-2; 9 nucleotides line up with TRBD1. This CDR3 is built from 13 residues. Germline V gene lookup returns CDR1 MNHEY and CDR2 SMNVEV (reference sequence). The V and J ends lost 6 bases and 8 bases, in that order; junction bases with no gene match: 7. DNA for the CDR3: TGTGCCAGCAGCGGACAGGGGCTGATCGGCTACACCTTC. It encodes CASSGQGLIGYTF.

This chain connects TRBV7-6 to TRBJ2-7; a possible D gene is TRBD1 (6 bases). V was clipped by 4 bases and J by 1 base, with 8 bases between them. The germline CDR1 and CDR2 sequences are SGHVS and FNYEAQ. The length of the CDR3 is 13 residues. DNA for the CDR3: TGTGCCAGCAGCTCGGACAGTTCCTACGAGCAGTACTTC. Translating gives CASSSDSSYEQYF.